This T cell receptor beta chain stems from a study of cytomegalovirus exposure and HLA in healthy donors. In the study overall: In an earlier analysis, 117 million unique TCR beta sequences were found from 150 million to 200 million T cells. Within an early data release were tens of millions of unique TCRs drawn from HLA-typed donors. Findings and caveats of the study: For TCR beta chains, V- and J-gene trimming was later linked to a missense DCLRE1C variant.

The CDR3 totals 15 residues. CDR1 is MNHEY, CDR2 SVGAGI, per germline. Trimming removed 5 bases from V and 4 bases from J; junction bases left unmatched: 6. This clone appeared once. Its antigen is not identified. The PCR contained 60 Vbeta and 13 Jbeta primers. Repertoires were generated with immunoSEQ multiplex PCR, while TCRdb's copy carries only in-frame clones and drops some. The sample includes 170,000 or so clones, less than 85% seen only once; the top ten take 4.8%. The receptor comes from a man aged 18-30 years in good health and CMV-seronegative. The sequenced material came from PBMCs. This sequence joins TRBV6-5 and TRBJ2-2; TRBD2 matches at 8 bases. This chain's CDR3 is CASSTGRALTGELFF. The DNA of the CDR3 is TGTGCCAGCAGTACCGGGAGGGCCCTCACCGGGGAGCTGTTTTTT.